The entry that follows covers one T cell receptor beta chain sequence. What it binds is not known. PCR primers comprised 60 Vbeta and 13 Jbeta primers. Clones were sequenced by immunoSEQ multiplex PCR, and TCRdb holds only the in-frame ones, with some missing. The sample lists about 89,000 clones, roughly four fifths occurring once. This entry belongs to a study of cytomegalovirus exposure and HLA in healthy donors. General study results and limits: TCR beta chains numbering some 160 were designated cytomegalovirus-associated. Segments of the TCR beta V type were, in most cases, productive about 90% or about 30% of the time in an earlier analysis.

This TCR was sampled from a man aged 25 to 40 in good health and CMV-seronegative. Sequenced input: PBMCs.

The CDR3 protein is CASSIGQGAYEKLFF. CDR3 sequence (DNA): TGTGCCAGCAGCATCGGACAGGGGGCTTATGAAAAACTGTTTTTT. The J gene is TRBJ1-4, the V gene TRBV5-4, with TRBD1 matching over 11 bases. The CDR3 totals 15 residues. Germline V lookup: CDR1 SGHNT, CDR2 YYREEE (reference sequence). V lost 4 bases and J lost 6; bases outside the gene matches: 5.